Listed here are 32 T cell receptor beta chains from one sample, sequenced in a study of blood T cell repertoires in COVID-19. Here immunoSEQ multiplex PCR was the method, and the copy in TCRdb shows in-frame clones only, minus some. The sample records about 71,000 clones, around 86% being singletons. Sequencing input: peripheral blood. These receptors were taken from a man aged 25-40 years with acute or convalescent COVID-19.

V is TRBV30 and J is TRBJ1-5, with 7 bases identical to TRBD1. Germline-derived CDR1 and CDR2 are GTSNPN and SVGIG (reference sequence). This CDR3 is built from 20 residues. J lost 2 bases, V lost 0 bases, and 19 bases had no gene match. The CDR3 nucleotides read TGTGCCTGGAGTGTACAAGGCCCAATGACCCTGACAGGGCGCAATCAGCCCCAGCATTTT. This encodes CAWSVQGPMTLTGRNQPQHF.

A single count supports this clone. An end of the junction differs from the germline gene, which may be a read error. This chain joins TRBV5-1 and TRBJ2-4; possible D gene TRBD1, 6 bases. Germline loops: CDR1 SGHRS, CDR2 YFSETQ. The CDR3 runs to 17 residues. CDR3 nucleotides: TGCGCCAGCAGCTTGTATGAGGGGTCAATGTATAGGGCCCCAGGGGTCTTC. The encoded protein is CASSLYEGSMYRAPGVF.

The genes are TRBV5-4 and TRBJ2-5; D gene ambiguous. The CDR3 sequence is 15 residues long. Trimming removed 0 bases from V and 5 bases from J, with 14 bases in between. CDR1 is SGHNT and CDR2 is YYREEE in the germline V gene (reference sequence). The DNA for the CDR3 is TGTGCCAGCAGCTTGGGTAGAGGCATCGGGGAGACCCAGTACTTC. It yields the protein CASSLGRGIGETQYF.

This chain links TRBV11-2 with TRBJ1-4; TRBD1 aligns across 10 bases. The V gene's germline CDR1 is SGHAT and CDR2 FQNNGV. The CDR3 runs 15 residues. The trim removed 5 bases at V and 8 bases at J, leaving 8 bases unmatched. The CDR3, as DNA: TGTGCCAGCAGCAAACCCGGGACAGGGGTCGAAAAACTGTTTTTT. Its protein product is CASSKPGTGVEKLFF.

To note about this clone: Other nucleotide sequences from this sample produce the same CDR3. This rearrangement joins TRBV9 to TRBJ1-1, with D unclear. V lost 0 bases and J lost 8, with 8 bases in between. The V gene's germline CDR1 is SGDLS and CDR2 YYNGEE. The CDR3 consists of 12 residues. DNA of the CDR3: TGTGCCAGCAGCGTAGTTTCGGGGGAAGCTTTCTTT. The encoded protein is CASSVVSGEAFF.

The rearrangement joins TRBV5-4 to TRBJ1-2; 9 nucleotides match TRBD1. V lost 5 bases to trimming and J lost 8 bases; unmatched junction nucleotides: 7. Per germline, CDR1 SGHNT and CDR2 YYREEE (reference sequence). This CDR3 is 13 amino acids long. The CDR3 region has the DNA TGTGCCAGCAGATTAACAGGGGGCGGGGGCTACACCTTC. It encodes CASRLTGGGGYTF.

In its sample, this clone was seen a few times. CDR3 nucleotides: TGTGCCAGCAGTACCCGGACTAGCGGGAGACTCAACGATGAGCAGTTCTTC. Protein sequence: CASSTRTSGRLNDEQFF. The chain employs TRBV27 and TRBJ2-1, with 13 nucleotides matching TRBD2. The J segment lost 8 bases and the V segment lost 5 bases, leaving 12 bases of the junction unmatched. The CDR3 runs 17 residues. Per germline, CDR1 MNHEY and CDR2 SMNVEV (reference sequence).

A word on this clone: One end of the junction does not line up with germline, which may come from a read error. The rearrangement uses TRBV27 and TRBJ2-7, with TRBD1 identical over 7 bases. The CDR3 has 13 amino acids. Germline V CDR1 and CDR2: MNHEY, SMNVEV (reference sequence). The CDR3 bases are TGTGCCAGCAGTCAAGGACAGGCCCCCACGATACCCTTC. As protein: CASSQGQAPTIPF.

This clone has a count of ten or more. The DNA for the CDR3 is TGTGCCAGCAGCCAAGATTATCATCAGCCCCAGCATTTT. It is translated as CASSQDYHQPQHF. The chain combines TRBV14 with TRBJ1-5; the D is unclear. The CDR3 extends over 13 amino acids. With 0 bases removed from V and 5 bases from J, the gap between germline ends came to 5 bases. Germline assignment: CDR1 SGHDN and CDR2 FVKESK.

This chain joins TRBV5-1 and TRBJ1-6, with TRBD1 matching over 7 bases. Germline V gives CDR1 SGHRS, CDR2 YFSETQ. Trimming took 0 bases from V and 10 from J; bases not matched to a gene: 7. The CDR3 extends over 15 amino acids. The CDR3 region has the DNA TGCGCCAGCAGCTTGGCCGGGAGGGGGCGGTCACCCCTCCACTTT. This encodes CASSLAGRGRSPLHF.

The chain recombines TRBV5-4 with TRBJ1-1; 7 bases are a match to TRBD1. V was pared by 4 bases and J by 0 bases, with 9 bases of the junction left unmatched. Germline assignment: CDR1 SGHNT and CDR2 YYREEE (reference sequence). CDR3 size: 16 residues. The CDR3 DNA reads TGTGCCAGCAGCCACCTCAGGGGGAGCATGAACACTGAAGCTTTCTTT. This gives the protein CASSHLRGSMNTEAFF.

The CDR3, as DNA: TGTGCCAGCAGCTTGGTCCACAGGGCGGGTGAGCAGTTCTTC. This gives the protein CASSLVHRAGEQFF. The chain links TRBV5-4 to TRBJ2-1, with D perhaps TRBD1 (6 bases). V lost 0 bases and J 9 bases, leaving 13 bases between the germline ends. Germline loops: CDR1 SGHNT, CDR2 YYREEE (reference sequence). The CDR3 consists of 14 residues. The full variable domain, completed using reference TRBV5-4 and TRBJ2-1, is ETGVTQSPTHLIKTRGQQVTLRCSSQSGHNTVSWYQQALGQGPQFIFQYYREEENGRGNFPPRFSGLQFPNYSSELNVNALELDDSALYLCASSLVHRAGEQFFGPGTRLTVL.

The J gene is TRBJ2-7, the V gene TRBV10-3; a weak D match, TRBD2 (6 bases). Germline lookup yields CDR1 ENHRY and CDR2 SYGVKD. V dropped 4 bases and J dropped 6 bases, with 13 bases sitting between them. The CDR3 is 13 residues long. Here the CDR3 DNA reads TGTGCCATCAGTGCGGCGGGGAAAGGCGAGCAGTACGTC. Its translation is CAISAAGKGEQYV.

The DNA of the CDR3 is TGTGCCAGTACCCTGGGACAGGGTCCTGGCGGCTACACCTTC. It is translated as CASTLGQGPGGYTF. The chain joins TRBV19 to TRBJ1-2; 9 bases map to TRBD1. The CDR3 covers 14 residues. With V trimmed by 7 bases and J by 8 bases, 11 bases remained unmatched. Germline CDR1 and CDR2: LNHDA and SQIVND (reference sequence).

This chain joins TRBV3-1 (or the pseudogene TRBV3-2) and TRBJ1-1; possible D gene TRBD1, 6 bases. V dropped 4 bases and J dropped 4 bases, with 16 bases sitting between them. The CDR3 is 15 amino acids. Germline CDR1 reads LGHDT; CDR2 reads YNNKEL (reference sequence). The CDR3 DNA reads TGTGCCAGCAGCCCTGGGACATTTGATTCCACTGAAGCTTTCTTT. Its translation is CASSPGTFDSTEAFF.

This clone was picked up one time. For the CDR3, the DNA is TGTGCCAGCAAGGCAGGGACAGCAACTAATGAAAAACTGTTTTTT. It encodes CASKAGTATNEKLFF. V is TRBV6-5 and J is TRBJ1-4, with TRBD1 matching over 7 bases. Per the germline V gene, CDR1 is MNHEY and CDR2 is SVGAGI. The trim removed 7 bases at V and 0 bases at J, leaving 5 bases unmatched. The CDR3 runs 15 residues.

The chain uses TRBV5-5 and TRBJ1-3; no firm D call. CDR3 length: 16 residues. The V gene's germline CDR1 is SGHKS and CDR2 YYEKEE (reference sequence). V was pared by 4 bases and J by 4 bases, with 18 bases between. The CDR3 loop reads CASSPRGSVDGNTIYF. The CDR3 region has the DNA TGTGCCAGCAGCCCCCGGGGATCTGTGGACGGAAACACCATATATTTT. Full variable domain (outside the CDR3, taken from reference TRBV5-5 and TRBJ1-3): DAGVTQSPTHLIKTRGQQVTLRCSPISGHKSVSWYQQVLGQGPQFIFQYYEKEERGRGNFPDRFSARQFPNYSSELNVNALLLGDSALYLCASSPRGSVDGNTIYFGEGSWLTVV.

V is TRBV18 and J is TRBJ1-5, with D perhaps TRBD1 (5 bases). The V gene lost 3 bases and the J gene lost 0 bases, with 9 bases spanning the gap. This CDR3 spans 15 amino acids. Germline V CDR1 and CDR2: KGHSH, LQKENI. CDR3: CASSPSRDSNQPQHF. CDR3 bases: TGTGCCAGCTCACCCAGCAGGGATAGCAATCAGCCCCAGCATTTT.

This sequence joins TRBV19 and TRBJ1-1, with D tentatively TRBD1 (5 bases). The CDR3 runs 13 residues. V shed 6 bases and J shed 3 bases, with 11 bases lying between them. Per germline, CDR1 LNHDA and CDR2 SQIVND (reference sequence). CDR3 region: CASSRLGDTEAFF. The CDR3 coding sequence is TGTGCCAGTAGCCGTTTAGGGGACACTGAAGCTTTCTTT.

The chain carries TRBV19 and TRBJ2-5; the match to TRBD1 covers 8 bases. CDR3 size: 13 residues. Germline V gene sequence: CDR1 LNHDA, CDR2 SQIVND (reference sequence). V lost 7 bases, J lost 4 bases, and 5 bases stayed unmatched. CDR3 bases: TGTGCCAGTAAGGGACAGGATCTAGAGACCCAGTACTTC. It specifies CASKGQDLETQYF.

The CDR3 coding sequence is TGTGCCAGCAGCCAAGGGTTGGGACAGGGTAATGAAAAACTGTTTTTT. Translation gives CASSQGLGQGNEKLFF. The chain has TRBV3-1 (or the pseudogene TRBV3-2) and TRBJ1-4; TRBD1 matches at 9 bases. The J segment lost 4 bases and the V segment lost 1 base, leaving 4 bases of the junction unmatched. The CDR3 loop spans 16 amino acids. In germline, CDR1 is LGHDT, CDR2 YNNKEL (reference sequence).

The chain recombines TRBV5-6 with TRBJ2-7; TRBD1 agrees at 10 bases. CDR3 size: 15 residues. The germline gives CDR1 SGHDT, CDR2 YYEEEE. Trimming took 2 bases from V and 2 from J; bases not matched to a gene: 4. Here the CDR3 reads CASSFWDRGTYEQYF. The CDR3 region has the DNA TGTGCCAGCAGCTTTTGGGACAGGGGTACCTACGAGCAGTACTTC.

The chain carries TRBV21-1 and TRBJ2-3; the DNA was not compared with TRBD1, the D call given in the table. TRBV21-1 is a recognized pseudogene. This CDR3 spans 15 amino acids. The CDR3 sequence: CASSNPDSSTDTQYF. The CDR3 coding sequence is TGTGCCAGCAGCAATCCGGACAGTAGCACAGATACGCAGTATTTT.

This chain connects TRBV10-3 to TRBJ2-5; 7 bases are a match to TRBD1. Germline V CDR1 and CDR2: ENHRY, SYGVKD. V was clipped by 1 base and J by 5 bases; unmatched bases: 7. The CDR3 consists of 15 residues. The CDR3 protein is CAISEYPGQRETQYF. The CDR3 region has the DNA TGTGCCATCAGTGAGTACCCGGGACAGAGGGAGACCCAGTACTTC.

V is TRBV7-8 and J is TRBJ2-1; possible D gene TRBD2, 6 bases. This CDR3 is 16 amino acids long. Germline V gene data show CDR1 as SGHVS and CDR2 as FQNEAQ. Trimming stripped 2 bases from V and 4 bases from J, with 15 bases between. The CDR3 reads CASSLRSAGQYNEQFF. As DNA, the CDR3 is TGTGCCAGCAGCTTAAGGTCGGCGGGGCAATACAATGAGCAGTTCTTC.

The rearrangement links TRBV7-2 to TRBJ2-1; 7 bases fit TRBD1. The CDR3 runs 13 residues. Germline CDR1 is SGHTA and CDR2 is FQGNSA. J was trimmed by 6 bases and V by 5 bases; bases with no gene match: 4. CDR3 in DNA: TGTGCCAGCAGCCCCACAGGGGTCAATGAGCAGTTCTTC. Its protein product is CASSPTGVNEQFF.

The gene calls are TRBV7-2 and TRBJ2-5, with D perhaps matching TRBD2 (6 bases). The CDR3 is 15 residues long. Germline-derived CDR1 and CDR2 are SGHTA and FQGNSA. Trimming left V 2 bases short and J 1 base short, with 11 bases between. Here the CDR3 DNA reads TGTGCCAGCAGCTTACGATGGGACTTCCAAGAGACCCAGTACTTC. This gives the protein CASSLRWDFQETQYF.

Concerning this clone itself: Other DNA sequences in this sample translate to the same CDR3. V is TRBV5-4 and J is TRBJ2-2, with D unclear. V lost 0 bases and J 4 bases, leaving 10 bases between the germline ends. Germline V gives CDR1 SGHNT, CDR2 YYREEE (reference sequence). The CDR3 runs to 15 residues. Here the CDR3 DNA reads TGTGCCAGCAGCTTGGGACACCCCAGCACCGGGGAGCTGTTTTTT. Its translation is CASSLGHPSTGELFF.

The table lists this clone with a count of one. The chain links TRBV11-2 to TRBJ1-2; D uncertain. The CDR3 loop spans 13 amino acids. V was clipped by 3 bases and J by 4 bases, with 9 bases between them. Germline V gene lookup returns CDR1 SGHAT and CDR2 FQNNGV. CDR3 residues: CASSFRGGYGYTF. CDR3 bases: TGTGCCAGCAGCTTTCGGGGAGGCTATGGCTACACCTTC.

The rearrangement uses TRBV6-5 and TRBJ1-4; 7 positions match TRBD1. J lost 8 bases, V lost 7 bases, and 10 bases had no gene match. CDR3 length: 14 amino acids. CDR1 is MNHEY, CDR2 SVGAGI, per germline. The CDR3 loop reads CASNPTGLTEKLFF. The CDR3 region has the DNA TGTGCCAGCAACCCGACAGGGCTGACCGAAAAACTGTTTTTT.

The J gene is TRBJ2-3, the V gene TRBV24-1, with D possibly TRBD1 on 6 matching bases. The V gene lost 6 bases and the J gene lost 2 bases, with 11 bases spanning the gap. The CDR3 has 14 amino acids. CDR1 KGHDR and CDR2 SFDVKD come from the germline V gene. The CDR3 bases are TGTGCCACCAGTACAGGGTGGACCACAGATACGCAGTATTTT. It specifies CATSTGWTTDTQYF.

The CDR3 loop reads CATSAHGGGRVNTDTQYF. The CDR3 nucleotides read TGTGCCACCAGCGCCCACGGTGGTGGCAGGGTCAACACAGATACGCAGTATTTT. The gene calls are TRBV24-1 and TRBJ2-3, with a possible D match to TRBD1 (5 bases). V lost 7 bases to trimming and J lost 2 bases, with 24 bases between them. The CDR3 covers 18 residues. Germline V CDR1 and CDR2: KGHDR, SFDVKD.